This note documents a single T cell receptor beta chain sequence. Its antigen is not identified. The V end was cut by 4 bases, the J end by 13 bases, with 22 bases between. Looked up from germline, CDR1 is SQVTM and CDR2 is ANQGSEA. The CDR3 totals 13 residues. This record belongs to a study of CD8+ T cells in alopecia areata. General study points: TCRs were shared less clearly across patients than in mice, possibly for HLA-related reasons. Scalp repertoires also include resident alphabeta T cells from normal skin.

cDNA prepared by RNA extraction and subsequent reverse transcription served as the template for sequencing. The protocol was immunoSEQ multiplex PCR, while the TCRdb copy is restricted to in-frame clones and leaves out a portion. The profile shows tens of thousands of clones, approximately 70% of them singletons. Treatment of the sample: oral pan-JAK inhibitor, 5-10 mg twice daily. This sample comprised CD8+ T cells sorted from blood, obtained between weeks 43 and 45, from a patient treated with tofacitinib. The clonotype originates from a human donor with alopecia areata. The rearrangement joins TRBV29-1 to TRBJ1-2, with D tentatively TRBD1 (5 bases). CDR3 in amino acids: CSVGAGGSSGRTF. The CDR3 DNA is TGCAGCGTTGGGGCCGGGGGGTCCTCTGGCCGCACCTTC.